The present entry profiles one T cell receptor (beta chain) with its context. The target antigen is unknown. The CDR3 totals 13 residues. CDR1 MNHNS and CDR2 SASEGT come from the germline V gene. Between the trimmed V and J ends, which lost 5 bases and 6 bases, there was a span of 14 bases. The data were obtained in a study of cytomegalovirus exposure and HLA in healthy donors. The repertoire was sequenced with immunoSEQ multiplex PCR; TCRdb's copy has only in-frame clones and lacks some. In the table there are over 85,000 clones, around 82% of which are singletons. Study outcomes and limitations: Reports showed the classifier diagnosing cytomegalovirus status with high specificity and sensitivity.

The chain joins TRBV6-1 to TRBJ2-7, with a weak D call TRBD2 (6 bases). The source is a woman aged 18 to 35 in good health and CMV-seropositive. The source material was PBMCs. The chain's CDR3 is CASSPKAEGEQYF. As DNA, the CDR3 is TGTGCCAGCAGTCCAAAGGCGGAGGGCGAGCAGTACTTC.